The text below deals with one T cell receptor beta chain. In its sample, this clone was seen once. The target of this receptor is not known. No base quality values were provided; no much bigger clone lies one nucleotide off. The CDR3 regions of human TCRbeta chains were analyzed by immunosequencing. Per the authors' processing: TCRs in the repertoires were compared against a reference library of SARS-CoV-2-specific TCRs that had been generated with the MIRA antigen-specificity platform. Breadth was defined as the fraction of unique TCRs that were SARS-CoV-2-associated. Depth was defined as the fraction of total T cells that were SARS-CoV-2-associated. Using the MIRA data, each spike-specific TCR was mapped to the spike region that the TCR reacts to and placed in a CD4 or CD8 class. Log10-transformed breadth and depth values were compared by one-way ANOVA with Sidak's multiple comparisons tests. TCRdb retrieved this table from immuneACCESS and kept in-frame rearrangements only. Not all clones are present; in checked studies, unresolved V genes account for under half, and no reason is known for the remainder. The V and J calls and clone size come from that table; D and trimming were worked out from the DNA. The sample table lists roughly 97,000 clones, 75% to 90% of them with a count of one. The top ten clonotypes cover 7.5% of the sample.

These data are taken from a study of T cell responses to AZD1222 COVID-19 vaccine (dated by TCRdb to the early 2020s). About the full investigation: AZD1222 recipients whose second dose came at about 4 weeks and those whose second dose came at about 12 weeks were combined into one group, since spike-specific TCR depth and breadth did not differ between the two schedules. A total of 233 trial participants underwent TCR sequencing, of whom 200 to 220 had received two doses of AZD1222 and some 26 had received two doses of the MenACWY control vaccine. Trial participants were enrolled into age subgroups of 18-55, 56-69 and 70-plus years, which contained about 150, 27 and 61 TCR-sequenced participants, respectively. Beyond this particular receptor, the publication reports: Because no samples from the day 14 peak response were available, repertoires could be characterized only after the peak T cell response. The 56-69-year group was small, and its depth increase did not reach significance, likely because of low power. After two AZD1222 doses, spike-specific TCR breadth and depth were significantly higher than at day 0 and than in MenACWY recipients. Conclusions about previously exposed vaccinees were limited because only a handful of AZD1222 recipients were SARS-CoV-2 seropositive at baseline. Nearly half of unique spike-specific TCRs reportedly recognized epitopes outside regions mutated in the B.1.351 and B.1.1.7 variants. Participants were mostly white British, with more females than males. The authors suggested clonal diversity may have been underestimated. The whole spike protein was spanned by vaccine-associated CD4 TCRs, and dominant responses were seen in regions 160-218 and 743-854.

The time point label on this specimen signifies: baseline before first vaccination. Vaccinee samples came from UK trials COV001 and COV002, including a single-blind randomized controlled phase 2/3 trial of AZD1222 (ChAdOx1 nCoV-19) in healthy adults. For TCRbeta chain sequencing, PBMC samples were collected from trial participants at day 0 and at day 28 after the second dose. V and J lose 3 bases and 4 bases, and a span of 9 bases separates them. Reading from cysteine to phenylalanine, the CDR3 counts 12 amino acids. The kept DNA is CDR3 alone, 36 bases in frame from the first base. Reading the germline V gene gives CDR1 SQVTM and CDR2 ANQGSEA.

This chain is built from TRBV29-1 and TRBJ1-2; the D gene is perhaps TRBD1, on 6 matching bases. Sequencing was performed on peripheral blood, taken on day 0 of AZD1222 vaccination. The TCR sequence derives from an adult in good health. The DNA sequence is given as TGCAGCGTTGACGAGGGGGTCTATGGCTACACCTTC. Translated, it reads CSVDEGVYGYTF.